Here is one TCR beta chain with its context. Its antigen is unknown. This CDR3 contains 16 residues. Trimming took off 0 bases at V and 6 bases at J, with 16 bases between the two ends. Germline V gene lookup returns CDR1 LGHNA and CDR2 YSLEER. These data belong to a study of T cell responses to AZD1222 COVID-19 vaccine. Study outcomes and limitations: A mostly white British donor set with more females was recruited, and clonal diversity was possibly underestimated. Regions 160-218 and 743-854 held dominance among vaccine-associated CD4 TCRs, which spanned spike. Researchers took repertoire samples only after the peak T cell response had come. Baseline seropositivity occurred in only a handful of AZD1222 recipients.

Assay used: immunoSEQ multiplex PCR; TCRdb lists only in-frame clones, some missing. The table shows 100,000 or so clones, with 89% occurring only once. The clonotype comes from an adult who received the AZD1222 COVID-19 vaccine. The chain has TRBV4-3 and TRBJ2-3, with D possibly matching TRBD2 (6 bases). The sequencing used peripheral blood, collected 28 days after the second AZD1222 dose. The CDR3 here is CASSQDTSRTGDTQYF. The CDR3 coding sequence is TGCGCCAGCAGCCAAGATACTAGCCGGACCGGGGATACGCAGTATTTT.